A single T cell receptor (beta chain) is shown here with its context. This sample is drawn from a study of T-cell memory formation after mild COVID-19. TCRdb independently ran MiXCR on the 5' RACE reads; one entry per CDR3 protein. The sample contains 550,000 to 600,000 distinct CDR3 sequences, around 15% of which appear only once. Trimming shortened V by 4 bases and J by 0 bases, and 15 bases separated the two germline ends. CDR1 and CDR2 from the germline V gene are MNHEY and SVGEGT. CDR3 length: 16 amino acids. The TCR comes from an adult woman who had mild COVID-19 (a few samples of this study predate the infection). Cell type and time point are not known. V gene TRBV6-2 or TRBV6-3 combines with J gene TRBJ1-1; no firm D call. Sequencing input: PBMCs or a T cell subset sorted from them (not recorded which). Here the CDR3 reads CASSSSTPRMNTEAFF. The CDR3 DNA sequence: TGTGCCAGCAGTTCCAGTACCCCAAGGATGAACACTGAAGCTTTCTTT.